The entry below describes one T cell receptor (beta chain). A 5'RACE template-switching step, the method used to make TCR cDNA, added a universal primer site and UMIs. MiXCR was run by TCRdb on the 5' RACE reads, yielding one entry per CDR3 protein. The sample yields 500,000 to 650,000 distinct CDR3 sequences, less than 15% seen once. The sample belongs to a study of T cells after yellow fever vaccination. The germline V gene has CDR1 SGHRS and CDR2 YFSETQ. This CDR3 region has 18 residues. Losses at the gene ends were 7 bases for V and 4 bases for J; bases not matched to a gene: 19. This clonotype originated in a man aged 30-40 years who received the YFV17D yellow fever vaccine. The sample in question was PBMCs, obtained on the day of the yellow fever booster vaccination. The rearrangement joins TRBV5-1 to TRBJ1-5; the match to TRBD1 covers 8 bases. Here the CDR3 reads CASLKLGWTGKGNQPQHF. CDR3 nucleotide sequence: TGCGCCAGCCTAAAATTGGGCTGGACAGGGAAAGGGAATCAGCCCCAGCATTTT.